This T cell receptor beta chain was observed in a study of blood T cell repertoires in COVID-19 (TCRdb year 2020). In terms of the full investigation: Samples covering the acute and convalescent phases of COVID-19 were provided by collaborators in the United States, Italy and Spain. HLA class I and class II types, where available, came from metadata supplied by the sample provider rather than from assay-based typing. The samples were drawn from the first 160 participants of the ongoing ImmuneRACE study and from under 1,500 subjects provided by 6 global collaborators. A freely available public database, intended as a resource for researchers studying the immune response to SARS-CoV-2, is where the repertoires were released. Sample metadata almost always included a de-identified subject ID, COVID-19 status, age in years and sex. The material from the prospective study consisted of cDNA or gDNA derived from T cells, B-cell-depleted T cells, or PBMCs. Subjects who had been exposed to COVID-19, were actively infected with it, or had recovered from it provided the deeply sampled blood TCRbeta repertoires that made up the dataset.

Findings and caveats that apply to the study as a whole: Clinical and demographic metadata were provided uncurated, with the amount varying by source and participant.

Remarks on this clone: It has no known antigen specificity. Within one base of it there is no much larger clone, and no base qualities were kept.

One collaborating source in Seattle enrolled patients while the patients were actively infected and followed the patients over time throughout the course of disease. Collaborating institutions collected whole blood in K2EDTA tubes following their own protocols. For TCRbeta analysis, collaborators shipped samples in one of three forms: frozen whole blood, isolated PBMCs, or DNA extracted from either of those sample types. TCRbeta CDR3 regions were amplified from genomic DNA by means of the immunoSEQ Assay, a bias-controlled multiplex PCR. Under the source paper's analysis protocol: The number of nucleated cells in each sample was estimated from the amplification of reference gene primers within the assay. To quantify the absolute abundance of each unique TCRbeta CDR3 rearrangement, sequence reads were collapsed and filtered. For each sample, productive Simpson clonality was calculated as the square root of Simpson's diversity index over productive rearrangements. The immuneACCESS repertoire file appears here via TCRdb, limited to in-frame rearrangements. These files lack a portion of the clones; in checked studies, under half of the deficit traces to unresolved V genes, and the cause of the others is not known. That table gives V, J and clone size, and the DNA gave D and trimming. The sample table holds approximately 200,000 clones, of which 85% to 90% were seen once. The ten largest clones add up to less than 3.5% of the sample.

Material for sequencing was peripheral blood. The clonotype originates from a man aged 30 to 45 with COVID-19, enrolled during active disease.

The nucleotide sequence reads TGCGCCAGCGCTCAATCCGGGTCAGGGGGCATCTACGAGCAGTACTTC. Its protein is CASAQSGSGGIYEQYF. The V gene is TRBV4-3 and the J gene is TRBJ2-7, with 8 bases matching TRBD1. The CDR3 spans 16 residues, from the cysteine through the phenylalanine. Left in the record is the CDR3 DNA by itself, 48 bases read in frame from the first base. Based on the germline V gene, the CDR1 and CDR2 sequences are LGHNA and YSLEER. From V the trimming removes 8 bases and from J it removes 3 bases, while the gene matches leave 15 bases of the junction unaccounted for.